Following are 27 T cell receptor beta chains from one sample sequenced in a study of blood T cell repertoires in COVID-19 (dated by TCRdb to 2020 to 2021). Preparation of the library involved the immunoSEQ multiplex PCR assay. TCRdb retrieved this table from immuneACCESS and kept in-frame rearrangements only. Not all clones are present; in checked studies, unresolved V genes account for under half, and no reason is known for the remainder. Recorded for this sample are 140,000 or so clones; 80% to 85% of them occurred a single time. The ten largest make up less than 9% of the sample. Input material: peripheral blood. Every receptor here comes from a man aged 25 to 40 with COVID-19, enrolled during active disease.

The V and J genes are TRBV5-4 and TRBJ2-7, with 8 bases aligning to TRBD2. In germline, CDR1 is SGHNT, CDR2 YYREEE (reference sequence). V dropped 0 bases and J dropped 1; count of bases not matched to a gene: 6. The CDR3 contains 16 residues. CDR3 DNA sequence: TGTGCCAGCAGCTTGGGCCGGGCTAGCGGGTCCTACGAGCAGTACTTC. Protein sequence: CASSLGRASGSYEQYF. The variable domain in full, completed from reference TRBV5-4 and TRBJ2-7, reads ETGVTQSPTHLIKTRGQQVTLRCSSQSGHNTVSWYQQALGQGPQFIFQYYREEENGRGNFPPRFSGLQFPNYSSELNVNALELDDSALYLCASSLGRASGSYEQYFGPGTRLTVT.

The genes are TRBV19 and TRBJ2-4, with D unclear. The V end was cut by 1 base, the J end by 0 bases, with 16 bases between. Germline V lookup: CDR1 LNHDA, CDR2 SQIVND (reference sequence). The CDR3 consists of 18 residues. This CDR3 reads CASSIANPGQSAKNIQYF. In nucleotides, the CDR3 is TGTGCCAGTAGTATAGCGAATCCAGGTCAGTCAGCCAAAAACATTCAGTACTTC.

The chain couples TRBV20-1 to TRBJ2-1; D unclear. CDR1 and CDR2 (germline): DFQATT, SNEGSKA (reference sequence). This CDR3 contains 13 residues. V dropped 6 bases and J dropped 0 bases, with 9 bases sitting between them. CDR3 amino acids: CSASISSYNEQFF. CDR3 DNA: TGCAGTGCCAGTATTAGCTCCTACAATGAGCAGTTCTTC.

V and J are TRBV4-1 and TRBJ2-5, with no clear D. Germline V gives CDR1 MGHRA, CDR2 YSYEKL. V shed 1 base and J shed 1 base, with 7 bases lying between them. This CDR3 spans 14 amino acids. This CDR3 reads CASSQGQIQETQYF. The CDR3 DNA sequence: TGCGCCAGCAGCCAAGGCCAGATCCAAGAGACCCAGTACTTC.

The V and J genes are TRBV12-3 or TRBV12-4 and TRBJ1-3; the match to TRBD1 covers 7 bases. This CDR3 has 13 residues. With V trimmed by 6 bases and J by 4 bases, 3 bases remained unmatched. The CDR3 is CASSPDRGNTIYF. The CDR3 DNA follows: TGTGCCAGCAGCCCGGACAGGGGAAACACCATATATTTT.

V is TRBV30 and J is TRBJ1-5; D possibly corresponds to TRBD1 (5 bases). The CDR3 sequence is 14 residues long. Per the germline V gene, CDR1 is GTSNPN and CDR2 is SVGIG (reference sequence). V gave up 4 bases and J gave up 4 bases, with 14 bases separating them. The CDR3 nucleotides read TGTGCCTGGAACCTCCCGGGGGGGAATCAGCCCCAGCATTTT. It specifies CAWNLPGGNQPQHF.

The genes are TRBV11-3 and TRBJ1-4; perhaps TRBD1 as D (6 bases). CDR1 is SGHNT and CDR2 is YENEEA in the germline V gene. V was pared by 5 bases and J by 4 bases, with 14 bases between. The CDR3 extends over 15 amino acids. The CDR3 here is CASSPRTAVNEKLFF. Written as DNA, the CDR3 is TGTGCCAGCAGCCCTCGGACAGCAGTTAATGAAAAACTGTTTTTT.

The chain links TRBV7-2 to TRBJ1-6; 7 positions agree with TRBD1. Germline CDR1 and CDR2: SGHTA and FQGNSA. V lost 5 bases and J lost 8; bases outside the gene matches: 3. CDR3 length equals 13 residues. The CDR3 DNA reads TGTGCCAGCAGCGGGACAGCCGATTCACCCCTCCACTTT. This gives the protein CASSGTADSPLHF.

The V gene is TRBV30, the J gene TRBJ1-4; tentatively, D is TRBD1 (6 bases). CDR1 and CDR2 from the germline V gene are GTSNPN and SVGIG (reference sequence). V was trimmed by 4 bases and J by 5 bases, leaving 11 bases between them. The length of the CDR3 is 13 residues. CDR3 amino acids: CAWNWGPNEKLFF. DNA for the CDR3: TGTGCCTGGAATTGGGGGCCGAATGAAAAACTGTTTTTT.

The chain has TRBV2 and TRBJ2-5; perhaps TRBD1 as D (5 bases). CDR1 is SNHLY, CDR2 FYNNEI, per germline. The CDR3 extends over 14 amino acids. V dropped 4 bases and J dropped 1 base, with 10 bases sitting between them. CDR3 amino acids: CASSVGGAQETQYF. Written as DNA, the CDR3 is TGTGCCAGCAGTGTTGGTGGGGCCCAAGAGACCCAGTACTTC.

This chain joins TRBV28 and TRBJ2-1; the D is unclear. V was pared by 5 bases and J by 7 bases, with 12 bases between. CDR3 length: 13 amino acids. Per germline, CDR1 MDHEN and CDR2 SYDVKM. The CDR3 region has the DNA TGTGCCAGCAGTCCCGGTAGTTTGAATGAGCAGTTCTTC. Translated: CASSPGSLNEQFF.

The chain couples TRBV28 to TRBJ2-4; D may be TRBD2 (6 bases). The V end was cut by 6 bases, the J end by 3 bases, with 18 bases between. This CDR3 region has 16 residues. Germline CDR1 and CDR2: MDHEN and SYDVKM. In nucleotides, the CDR3 is TGTGCCAGCAGCACCCGGGACTTCGGCGTCAAAAACATTCAGTACTTC. It is translated as CASSTRDFGVKNIQYF.

The chain is built from TRBV13 and TRBJ2-7, with 8 bases identical to TRBD1. This CDR3 comprises 15 residues. Germline assignment: CDR1 PRHDT and CDR2 FYEKMQ (reference sequence). V lost 3 bases to trimming and J lost 2 bases; unmatched junction nucleotides: 6. In nucleotides, the CDR3 is TGTGCCAGCAGCTTCCGGACAGGGCGAACCTACGAGCAGTACTTC. The encoded protein is CASSFRTGRTYEQYF.

The chain combines TRBV2 with TRBJ2-7, with a tentative D call TRBD2 (5 bases). Trimming stripped 5 bases from V and 0 bases from J, with 20 bases between. The CDR3 spans 17 residues. CDR1 and CDR2 (germline): SNHLY, FYNNEI. CDR3 DNA: TGTGCCAGCAGTCCCCTCGGACTCCCGCGGAGCTCCTACGAGCAGTACTTC. Translated: CASSPLGLPRSSYEQYF. Supplemented by reference TRBV2 and TRBJ2-7, the full variable domain reads EPEVTQTPSHQVTQMGQEVILRCVPISNHLYFYWYRQILGQKVEFLVSFYNNEISEKSEIFDDQFSVERPDGSNFTLKIRSTKLEDSAMYFCASSPLGLPRSSYEQYFGPGTRLTVT.

The chain carries TRBV28 and TRBJ1-1, with D maybe TRBD1 (6 bases). This CDR3 contains 15 residues. V was pared by 3 bases and J by 4 bases, with 15 bases between. The germline V gene encodes CDR1 MDHEN and CDR2 SYDVKM. The CDR3 loop reads CASSLGGAKGTEAFF. The CDR3, as DNA: TGTGCCAGCAGTTTGGGGGGGGCGAAGGGCACTGAAGCTTTCTTT.

The genes are TRBV13 and TRBJ1-1; 7 nucleotides line up with TRBD1. Germline CDR1 reads PRHDT; CDR2 reads FYEKMQ (reference sequence). This CDR3 has 16 residues. The ends lost 3 bases at V and 2 bases at J; junction bases unmatched: 9. CDR3 sequence: CASSFYTGVANTEAFF. DNA for the CDR3: TGTGCCAGCAGCTTCTATACAGGGGTGGCAAACACTGAAGCTTTCTTT.

The rearrangement joins TRBV19 to TRBJ1-5; TRBD1 aligns across 7 bases. Trimming at V came to 6 bases and at J to 1 base, leaving 9 bases not matched to a gene. Germline V CDR1 and CDR2: LNHDA, SQIVND (reference sequence). The CDR3 consists of 16 residues. The chain's CDR3 is CASSTTGSWSNQPQHF. Written as DNA, the CDR3 is TGTGCCAGTAGCACGACAGGGAGTTGGAGCAATCAGCCCCAGCATTTT. The full variable domain, its missing parts supplied by reference TRBV19 and TRBJ1-5, is DGGITQSPKYLFRKEGQNVTLSCEQNLNHDAMYWYRQDPGQGLRLIYYSQIVNDFQKGDIAEGYSVSREKKESFPLTVTSAQKNPTAFYLCASSTTGSWSNQPQHFGDGTRLSIL.

The V call is TRBV21-1, the J call TRBJ2-7; the table names TRBD1, a call not compared with the DNA. TRBV21-1 is designated a pseudogene. This CDR3 spans 17 amino acids. This CDR3 reads CASSKDRPPFAIYEQYF. In nucleotides, the CDR3 is TGTGCCAGCAGCAAAGACAGACCGCCGTTCGCCATCTACGAGCAGTACTTC.

V is TRBV3-1 (or the pseudogene TRBV3-2) and J is TRBJ1-3, with no clear D. Trimming pared 3 bases from V and 11 bases from J, leaving 17 bases between. The CDR3 covers 14 residues. Germline CDR1 is LGHDT and CDR2 is YNNKEL (reference sequence). For the CDR3, the DNA is TGTGCCAGCAGCCACGAAGCGCGACCAAAACCCATATATTTT. Translating it yields CASSHEARPKPIYF.

The sample holds a few counts of this clone. This sequence joins TRBV19 and TRBJ2-1, with TRBD2 identical over 12 bases. The CDR3 covers 14 residues. Trimming removed 9 bases from V and 7 bases from J; junction bases left unmatched: 7. The germline gives CDR1 LNHDA, CDR2 SQIVND (reference sequence). For the CDR3, the DNA is TGTGCCAGCCGGACTAGCGGGGCCCGGAATGAGCAGTTCTTC. Translation: CASRTSGARNEQFF.

The chain employs TRBV30 and TRBJ2-3; 12 bases are shared with TRBD2. The CDR3 runs 18 residues. The germline gives CDR1 GTSNPN, CDR2 SVGIG (reference sequence). With 1 base clipped from V and 6 bases from J, the junction kept 14 bases outside the gene matches. The chain's CDR3 is CAWSGDSLTSGRRDTQYF. Written as DNA, the CDR3 is TGTGCCTGGAGTGGGGACAGCCTGACTAGCGGGAGACGGGATACGCAGTATTTT. The full variable domain, completed using reference TRBV30 and TRBJ2-3, is SQTIHQWPATLVQPVGSPLSLECTVEGTSNPNLYWYRQAAGRGLQLLFYSVGIGQISSEVPQNLSASRPQDRQFILSSKKLLLSDSGFYLCAWSGDSLTSGRRDTQYFGPGTRLTVL.

The chain recombines TRBV5-8 with TRBJ2-4; a possible D gene is TRBD2 (6 bases). The ends were cut back, 3 bases at V and 0 bases at J, with 16 bases in the middle. Germline assignment: CDR1 SGHTS and CDR2 YDEGEE. CDR3 length: 17 amino acids. The DNA of the CDR3 is TGTGCCAGCAGCTCCTCCGGGACTTCCTTAGCCAAAAACATTCAGTACTTC. This translates into CASSSSGTSLAKNIQYF.

The chain couples TRBV4-1 to TRBJ2-7, with a possible D match to TRBD1 (5 bases). V gave up 1 base and J gave up 1 base, with 17 bases separating them. The CDR3 consists of 17 residues. Germline CDR1 MGHRA, CDR2 YSYEKL. The CDR3 here is CASSQVDISRQSYEQYF. CDR3 in DNA: TGCGCCAGCAGCCAAGTTGACATCTCGCGACAGTCCTACGAGCAGTACTTC.

This sequence joins TRBV12-3 or TRBV12-4 and TRBJ1-5; the match to TRBD1 covers 8 bases. V trimming: 6 bases; J trimming: 6 bases; junction bases outside the gene matches: 4. The CDR3 has 13 residues. CDR3 protein: CASRETGVQPQHF. The DNA of the CDR3 is TGTGCCAGCAGAGAGACAGGGGTTCAGCCCCAGCATTTT.

The V call is TRBV6-4, the J call TRBJ2-2, with no clear D. The CDR3 totals 13 residues. Trimming left V 6 bases short and J 1 base short, with 6 bases between. Germline-derived CDR1 and CDR2 are MRHNA and SNTAGT. Here the CDR3 reads CASSYQNTGELFF. CDR3 DNA: TGTGCCAGCAGCTATCAGAACACCGGGGAGCTGTTTTTT.

The chain is built from TRBV6-5 and TRBJ2-7; weak D call: TRBD2 (6 bases). Germline V gene sequence: CDR1 MNHEY, CDR2 SVGAGI. The CDR3 has 15 residues. The V end lost 6 bases, the J end lost 4 bases, and 19 bases lay between the germline ends. DNA of the CDR3: TGTGCCAGCAGCCGCGGGAAGGGTTTTAGGTACGAGCAGTACTTC. It codes for CASSRGKGFRYEQYF.

This rearrangement joins TRBV10-1 to TRBJ2-1; 12 bases line up with TRBD2. Germline loops: CDR1 WNHNN, CDR2 SYGVQD (reference sequence). The trim removed 5 bases at V and 7 bases at J, leaving 12 bases unmatched. This CDR3 comprises 17 residues. CDR3 DNA sequence: TGCGCCAGCAGTCCTGGGACTAGCGGGCGCAAGGGGAATGAGCAGTTCTTC. Translating it yields CASSPGTSGRKGNEQFF.